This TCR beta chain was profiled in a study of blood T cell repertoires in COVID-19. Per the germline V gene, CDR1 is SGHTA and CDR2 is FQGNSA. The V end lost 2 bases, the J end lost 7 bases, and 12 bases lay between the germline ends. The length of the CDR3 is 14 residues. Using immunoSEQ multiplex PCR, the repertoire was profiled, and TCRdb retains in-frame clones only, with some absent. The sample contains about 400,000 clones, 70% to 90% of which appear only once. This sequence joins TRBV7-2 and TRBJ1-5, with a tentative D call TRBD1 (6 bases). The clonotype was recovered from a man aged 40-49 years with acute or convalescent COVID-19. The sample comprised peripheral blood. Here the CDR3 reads CASSLPDRWQPQHF. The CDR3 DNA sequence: TGTGCCAGCAGCTTACCTGACAGGTGGCAGCCCCAGCATTTT. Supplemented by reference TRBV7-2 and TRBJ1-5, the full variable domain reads GAGVSQSPSNKVTEKGKDVELRCDPISGHTALYWYRQSLGQGLEFLIYFQGNSAPDKSGLPSDRFSAERTGGSVSTLTIQRTQQEDSAVYLCASSLPDRWQPQHFGDGTRLSIL.